Reported below is one T cell receptor beta chain. Its antigen is not identified. Genomic DNA templated the TCR beta VDJ and CDR3 profiling. MiXCR, applied by TCRdb to the reads, yields one record per CDR3 protein. Of 150,000 to 200,000 distinct CDR3 sequences in the sample, around 50% were seen once. The CDR3 sequence is 14 residues long. V gave up 0 bases and J gave up 4 bases, with 8 bases separating them. Germline loops: CDR1 SGHRS, CDR2 YFSETQ. The sample comes from a study of CD8+CD57+ T cells in acquired aplastic anemia. The overall study: Quantities of DNA derived from sorted CD4+ and CD8+ cells averaged 3.2 ug. Study-wide points: Patients and controls turned out to have around 29 CD8+ CDR3 sequences in common. For CD8+ Simpson's diversity, patients and controls showed no significant difference.

CD8+CD57+ cell expansion had been shown by flow cytometry in patients chosen for sequencing. The TCR comes from a human donor with aplastic anemia. The specimen sequenced was sorted CD4+, CD8+, or CD8+CD57+ T cells (not recorded which) from PBMCs. V usage is TRBV5-1 and J usage is TRBJ1-3; no definite D call. The CDR3 DNA reads as TGCGCCAGCAGCTTGGGCGGTGACGGAAACACCATATATTTT. It is translated as CASSLGGDGNTIYF.